Listed below are T cell receptor beta chains from one sample, sequenced in a study of long-term antiretroviral therapy in people with HIV. The protocol was immunoSEQ multiplex PCR, while the TCRdb copy is restricted to in-frame clones and leaves out a portion. Of roughly 28,000 clones in the sample, 90% were seen once. Source: unsorted PBMCs, taken more than 5 years after starting antiretroviral therapy. The receptors originated from a middle-aged woman with HIV. CDR3s include the opening cysteine and the closing phenylalanine or tryptophan. The D gene is left open where the match is weak. Clone sizes are given selectively: once, few, many, or a class where the clone is expanded.

J gene: TRBJ1-1; D gene: TRBD1; V gene: TRBV6-4; clone size: .; CDR3 protein: CASSDPGTERGPEAFF; CDR3 DNA: TGTGCCAGCAGTGACCCCGGGACAGAACGGGGCCCTGAAGCTTTCTTT
J gene: TRBJ1-5; D gene: .; V gene: TRBV19; clone size: .; CDR3 protein: CASSSRGPGGAQHF; CDR3 DNA: TGTGCCAGTAGTAGCAGGGGCCCGGGGGGAGCCCAGCATTTT
J gene: TRBJ1-1; D gene: .; V gene: TRBV7-8; clone size: .; CDR3 protein: CASSLGAWQREAFF; CDR3 DNA: TGTGCCAGCAGCTTAGGGGCATGGCAGAGGGAAGCTTTCTTT
J gene: TRBJ1-2; D gene: TRBD1; V gene: TRBV5-1; clone size: once; CDR3 protein: CASSSWTGINYGYTF; CDR3 DNA: TGCGCCAGCAGCTCTTGGACAGGGATAAACTATGGCTACACCTTC
J gene: TRBJ1-1; D gene: .; V gene: TRBV30; clone size: .; CDR3 protein: CAWRLGSGQAFF; CDR3 DNA: TGTGCCTGGAGGTTGGGTTCAGGGCAAGCTTTCTTT
J gene: TRBJ1-5; D gene: .; V gene: TRBV30; clone size: .; CDR3 protein: CAWSVRGILNQPQHF; CDR3 DNA: TGTGCCTGGAGTGTAAGGGGAATTTTAAATCAGCCCCAGCATTTT
J gene: TRBJ2-3; D gene: TRBD2; V gene: TRBV29-1; clone size: .; CDR3 protein: CSVLAGGTDTQYF; CDR3 DNA: TGCAGCGTATTAGCGGGAGGGACAGATACGCAGTATTTT
J gene: TRBJ2-1; D gene: .; V gene: TRBV5-5; clone size: once; CDR3 protein: CASSLADSRGQFF; CDR3 DNA: TGTGCCAGCAGCTTGGCCGATTCTAGGGGGCAGTTCTTC
J gene: TRBJ2-1; D gene: TRBD2; V gene: TRBV10-3; clone size: .; CDR3 protein: CAISERSGSSYNEQFF; CDR3 DNA: TGTGCCATCAGTGAGCGGAGCGGGAGCTCCTACAATGAGCAGTTCTTC
J gene: TRBJ2-7; D gene: .; V gene: TRBV12-5; clone size: .; CDR3 protein: CASGPQGSEQYF; CDR3 DNA: TGTGCTAGTGGGCCACAGGGATCCGAGCAGTACTTC
J gene: TRBJ1-1; D gene: TRBD1; V gene: TRBV9; clone size: .; CDR3 protein: CASSPQDRGTEAFF; CDR3 DNA: TGTGCCAGCAGCCCACAGGACAGGGGCACTGAAGCTTTCTTT
J gene: TRBJ2-1; D gene: .; V gene: TRBV5-1; clone size: .; CDR3 protein: CASSPGLSSYNEQFF; CDR3 DNA: TGCGCCAGCAGCCCTGGGCTCAGCTCCTACAATGAGCAGTTCTTC
J gene: TRBJ1-3; D gene: .; V gene: TRBV30; clone size: .; CDR3 protein: CAWGQNSGNTIYF; CDR3 DNA: TGTGCCTGGGGACAAAACTCTGGAAACACCATATATTTT
J gene: TRBJ1-1; D gene: .; V gene: TRBV5-6; clone size: .; CDR3 protein: CASSLFGGAEAFF; CDR3 DNA: TGTGCCAGCAGCTTGTTTGGGGGCGCTGAAGCTTTCTTT
J gene: TRBJ2-7; D gene: .; V gene: TRBV9; clone size: .; CDR3 protein: CASSVGGFSYEQYF; CDR3 DNA: TGTGCCAGCAGCGTAGGGGGTTTCTCCTACGAGCAGTACTTC
J gene: TRBJ1-5; D gene: .; V gene: TRBV19; clone size: .; CDR3 protein: CASSITGDNQPQHF; CDR3 DNA: TGTGCCAGTAGTATTACCGGGGACAATCAGCCCCAGCATTTT
J gene: TRBJ1-4; D gene: TRBD1; V gene: TRBV9; clone size: once; CDR3 protein: CASSATRDRANEKLFF; CDR3 DNA: TGTGCCAGCAGCGCCACCCGGGACAGAGCTAATGAAAAACTGTTTTTT
J gene: TRBJ1-5; D gene: .; V gene: TRBV6-1; clone size: .; CDR3 protein: CASSAETVVGNQPQHF; CDR3 DNA: TGTGCCAGCAGTGCAGAAACAGTGGTCGGCAATCAGCCCCAGCATTTT
J gene: TRBJ2-7; D gene: TRBD2; V gene: TRBV29-1; clone size: .; CDR3 protein: CSVEDPGGSSYEQYF; CDR3 DNA: TGCAGCGTTGAAGATCCGGGGGGAAGCTCCTACGAGCAGTACTTC
J gene: TRBJ2-1; D gene: .; V gene: TRBV30; clone size: .; CDR3 protein: CAWSVRGARSYNEQFF; CDR3 DNA: TGTGCCTGGAGTGTACGGGGGGCTCGGTCCTACAATGAGCAGTTCTTC
J gene: TRBJ1-1; D gene: TRBD1; V gene: TRBV7-8; clone size: few; CDR3 protein: CATNTGGWNTEAFF; CDR3 DNA: TGTGCCACAAATACAGGGGGCTGGAACACTGAAGCTTTCTTT
J gene: TRBJ1-1; D gene: .; V gene: TRBV5-1; clone size: .; CDR3 protein: CASSLALETLAFF; CDR3 DNA: TGCGCCAGCAGCTTGGCCTTAGAGACTCTCGCTTTCTTT
J gene: TRBJ2-3; D gene: TRBD1; V gene: TRBV5-6; clone size: .; CDR3 protein: CASSRVTGGSTDTQYF; CDR3 DNA: TGTGCCAGCAGCCGCGTGACAGGGGGCAGCACAGATACGCAGTATTTT
J gene: TRBJ2-1; D gene: .; V gene: TRBV11-2; clone size: .; CDR3 protein: CASRSLGSNEQFF; CDR3 DNA: TGTGCCAGCAGATCTTTGGGCTCCAATGAGCAGTTCTTC
J gene: TRBJ2-5; D gene: TRBD2; V gene: TRBV5-1; clone size: .; CDR3 protein: CASSLSSGGWETQYF; CDR3 DNA: TGCGCCAGCAGCTTGAGTAGCGGGGGCTGGGAGACCCAGTACTTC
J gene: TRBJ2-1; D gene: .; V gene: TRBV7-2; clone size: .; CDR3 protein: CASSPDTGFSNEQFF; CDR3 DNA: TGTGCCAGCAGCCCGGACACAGGGTTTAGCAATGAGCAGTTCTTC
J gene: TRBJ2-4; D gene: .; V gene: TRBV29-1; clone size: .; CDR3 protein: CSVAGTKNIQYF; CDR3 DNA: TGCAGCGTTGCCGGGACCAAAAACATTCAGTACTTC
J gene: TRBJ1-1; D gene: .; V gene: TRBV10-3; clone size: .; CDR3 protein: CAMGKGVETEAFF; CDR3 DNA: TGTGCCATGGGTAAAGGTGTTGAGACTGAAGCTTTCTTT
J gene: TRBJ2-3; D gene: .; V gene: TRBV11-3; clone size: .; CDR3 protein: CASSLRATGWGDTQYF; CDR3 DNA: TGTGCCAGCAGCTTAAGAGCGACGGGTTGGGGAGATACGCAGTATTTT
J gene: TRBJ1-1; D gene: .; V gene: TRBV27; clone size: few; CDR3 protein: CASSFDPATEAFF; CDR3 DNA: TGTGCCAGCAGTTTCGACCCCGCCACTGAAGCTTTCTTT
J gene: TRBJ2-5; D gene: TRBD2; V gene: TRBV7-9; clone size: once; CDR3 protein: CASSLLAGQETQYF; CDR3 DNA: TGTGCCAGCAGCTTATTAGCGGGTCAAGAGACCCAGTACTTC
J gene: TRBJ1-4; D gene: .; V gene: TRBV19; clone size: .; CDR3 protein: CASSRGRLTNEKLFF; CDR3 DNA: TGTGCCAGTAGCCGGGGAAGGTTAACTAATGAAAAACTGTTTTTT
J gene: TRBJ2-7; D gene: TRBD2; V gene: TRBV4-1; clone size: .; CDR3 protein: CASSQGFERDSDEQYF; CDR3 DNA: TGCGCCAGCAGCCAGGGTTTCGAGCGGGATAGTGACGAGCAGTACTTC
J gene: TRBJ1-5; D gene: .; V gene: TRBV10-3; clone size: once; CDR3 protein: CAISEGGRTNQPQHF; CDR3 DNA: TGTGCCATCAGTGAGGGGGGACGAACCAATCAGCCCCAGCATTTT
J gene: TRBJ1-5; D gene: TRBD1; V gene: TRBV28; clone size: .; CDR3 protein: CASSLLGQGANQPQHF; CDR3 DNA: TGTGCCAGCAGTTTATTGGGACAGGGGGCCAATCAGCCCCAGCATTTT
J gene: TRBJ2-1; D gene: TRBD2; V gene: TRBV5-4; clone size: .; CDR3 protein: CASSLEASGSNEQFF; CDR3 DNA: TGTGCCAGCAGCTTGGAAGCTAGCGGGAGTAATGAGCAGTTCTTC
J gene: TRBJ1-2; D gene: .; V gene: TRBV4-3; clone size: .; CDR3 protein: CASSQDDRQNSYTF; CDR3 DNA: TGCGCCAGCAGCCAAGATGACAGGCAGAACAGCTACACCTTC
J gene: TRBJ2-7; D gene: .; V gene: TRBV19; clone size: .; CDR3 protein: CASSMRSALYEQYF; CDR3 DNA: TGTGCCAGTAGTATGAGGTCAGCCCTATACGAGCAGTACTTC
J gene: TRBJ2-5; D gene: .; V gene: TRBV6-5; clone size: .; CDR3 protein: CASSSLWEETQYF; CDR3 DNA: TGTGCCAGCAGTTCCCTGTGGGAAGAGACCCAGTACTTC
J gene: TRBJ1-2; D gene: TRBD1; V gene: TRBV19; clone size: .; CDR3 protein: CASSIGTGFVRGYTF; CDR3 DNA: TGTGCCAGTAGTATAGGGACAGGGTTTGTACGAGGCTACACCTTC
J gene: TRBJ2-5; D gene: .; V gene: TRBV11-3; clone size: few; CDR3 protein: CASSFPQETQYF; CDR3 DNA: TGTGCCAGCAGCTTCCCTCAAGAGACCCAGTACTTC
J gene: TRBJ2-1; D gene: .; V gene: TRBV10-3; clone size: .; CDR3 protein: CAISDLRDYNEQFF; CDR3 DNA: TGTGCCATCAGTGACCTCCGGGACTACAATGAGCAGTTCTTC
J gene: TRBJ1-2; D gene: .; V gene: TRBV11-3; clone size: .; CDR3 protein: CASSLAGDGYTF; CDR3 DNA: TGTGCCAGCAGCTTAGCGGGGGATGGCTACACCTTC
J gene: TRBJ1-1; D gene: .; V gene: TRBV27; clone size: .; CDR3 protein: CASSLSSYPNTEAFF; CDR3 DNA: TGTGCCAGCAGTCTCTCATCGTACCCGAACACTGAAGCTTTCTTT
J gene: TRBJ1-3; D gene: .; V gene: TRBV27; clone size: .; CDR3 protein: CASSPNPTLLSGNTIYF; CDR3 DNA: TGTGCCAGCAGTCCCAACCCGACCCTACTCTCTGGAAACACCATATATTTT
J gene: TRBJ2-1; D gene: .; V gene: TRBV7-6; clone size: .; CDR3 protein: CASSLADSTRGVYNEQFF; CDR3 DNA: TGTGCCAGCAGCTTAGCGGATAGCACCCGTGGGGTTTACAATGAGCAGTTCTTC
J gene: TRBJ2-7; D gene: .; V gene: TRBV27; clone size: .; CDR3 protein: CASSPRDGTLRGEQYF; CDR3 DNA: TGTGCCAGCAGTCCCCGAGACGGGACCCTCCGGGGCGAGCAGTACTTC
J gene: TRBJ2-1; D gene: TRBD1; V gene: TRBV10-3; clone size: .; CDR3 protein: CAISEWSGGLNEQFF; CDR3 DNA: TGTGCCATCAGTGAGTGGTCAGGGGGCTTGAATGAGCAGTTCTTC
J gene: TRBJ2-2; D gene: .; V gene: TRBV14; clone size: few; CDR3 protein: CASSQGPRNTGELFF; CDR3 DNA: TGTGCCAGCAGCCAAGGTCCTCGAAACACCGGGGAGCTGTTTTTT
J gene: TRBJ2-5; D gene: .; V gene: TRBV5-1; clone size: .; CDR3 protein: CASSLAVQGFQETQYF; CDR3 DNA: TGCGCCAGCAGCTTGGCCGTTCAGGGATTCCAAGAGACCCAGTACTTC